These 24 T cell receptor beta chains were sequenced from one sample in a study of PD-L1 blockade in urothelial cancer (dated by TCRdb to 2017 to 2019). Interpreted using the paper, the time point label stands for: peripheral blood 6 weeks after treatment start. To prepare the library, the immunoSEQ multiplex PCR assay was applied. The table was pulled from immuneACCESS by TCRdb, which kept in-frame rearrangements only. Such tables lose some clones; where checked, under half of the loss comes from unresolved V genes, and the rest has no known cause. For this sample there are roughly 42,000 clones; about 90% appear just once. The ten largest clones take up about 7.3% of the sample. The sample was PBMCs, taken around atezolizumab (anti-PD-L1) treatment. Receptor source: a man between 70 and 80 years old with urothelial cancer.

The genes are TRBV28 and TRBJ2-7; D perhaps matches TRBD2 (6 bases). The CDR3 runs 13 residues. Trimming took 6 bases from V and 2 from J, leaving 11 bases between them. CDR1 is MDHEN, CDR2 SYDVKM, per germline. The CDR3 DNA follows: TGTGCCAGCAGGAGGGACTCAACCTACGAGCAGTACTTC. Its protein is CASRRDSTYEQYF.

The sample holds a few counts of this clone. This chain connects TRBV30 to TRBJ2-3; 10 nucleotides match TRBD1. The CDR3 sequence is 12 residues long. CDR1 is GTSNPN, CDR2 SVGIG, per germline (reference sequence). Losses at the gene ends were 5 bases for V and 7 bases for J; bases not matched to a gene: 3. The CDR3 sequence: CAWGTGVNTQYF. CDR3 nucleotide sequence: TGTGCCTGGGGGACAGGGGTGAATACGCAGTATTTT.

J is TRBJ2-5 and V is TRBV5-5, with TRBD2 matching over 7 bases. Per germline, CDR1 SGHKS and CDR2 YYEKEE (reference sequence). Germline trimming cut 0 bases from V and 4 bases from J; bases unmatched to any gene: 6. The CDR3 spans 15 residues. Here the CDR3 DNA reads TGTGCCAGCAGCTTGGCCGGAGCTAGCGGAGAGACCCAGTACTTC. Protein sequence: CASSLAGASGETQYF.

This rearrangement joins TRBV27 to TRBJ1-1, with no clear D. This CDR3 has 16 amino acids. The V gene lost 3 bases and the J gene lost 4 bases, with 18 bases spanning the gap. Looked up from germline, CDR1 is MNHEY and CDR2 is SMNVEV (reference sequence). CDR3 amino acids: CASSFRREGRGTEAFF. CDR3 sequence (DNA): TGTGCCAGCAGTTTCCGGAGGGAGGGAAGAGGCACTGAAGCTTTCTTT.

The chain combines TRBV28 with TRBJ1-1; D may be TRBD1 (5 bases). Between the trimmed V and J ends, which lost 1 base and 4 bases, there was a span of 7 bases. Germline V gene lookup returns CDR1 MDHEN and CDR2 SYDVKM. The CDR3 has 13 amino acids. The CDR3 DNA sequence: TGTGCCAGCAGTTTATCTAGGGGCACTGAAGCTTTCTTT. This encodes CASSLSRGTEAFF.

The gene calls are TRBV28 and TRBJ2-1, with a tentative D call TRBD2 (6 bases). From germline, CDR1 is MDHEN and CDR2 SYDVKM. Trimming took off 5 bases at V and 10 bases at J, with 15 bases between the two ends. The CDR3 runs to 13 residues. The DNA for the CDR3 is TGTGCCAGCAGTCCTCCAGGAGGGAGGGAGCAGTTCTTC. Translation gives CASSPPGGREQFF.

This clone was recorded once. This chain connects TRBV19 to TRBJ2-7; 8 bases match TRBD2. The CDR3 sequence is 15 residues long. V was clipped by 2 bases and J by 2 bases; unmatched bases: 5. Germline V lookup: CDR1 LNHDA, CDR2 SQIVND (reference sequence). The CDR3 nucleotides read TGTGCCAGTAGTATAACGGGGGGGCCCGCCTACGAGCAGTACTTC. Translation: CASSITGGPAYEQYF.

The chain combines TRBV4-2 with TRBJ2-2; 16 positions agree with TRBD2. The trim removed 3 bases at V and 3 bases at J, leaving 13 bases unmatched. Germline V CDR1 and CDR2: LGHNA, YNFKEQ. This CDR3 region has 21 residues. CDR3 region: CASSHLTEGLAGGPYTGELFF. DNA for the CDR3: TGTGCCAGCAGCCACCTAACCGAGGGACTAGCGGGAGGGCCGTACACCGGGGAGCTGTTTTTT.

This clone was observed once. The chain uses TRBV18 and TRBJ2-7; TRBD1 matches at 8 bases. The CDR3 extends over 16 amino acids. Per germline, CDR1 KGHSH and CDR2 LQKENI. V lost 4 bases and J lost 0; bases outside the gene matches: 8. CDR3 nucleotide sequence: TGTGCCAGCTCACGAATGGACAGGGCAATCTCCTACGAGCAGTACTTC. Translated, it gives CASSRMDRAISYEQYF. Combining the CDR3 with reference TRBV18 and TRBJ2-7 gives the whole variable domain NAGVMQNPRHLVRRRGQEARLRCSPMKGHSHVYWYRQLPEEGLKFMVYLQKENIIDESGMPKERFSAEFPKEGPSILRIQQVVRGDSAAYFCASSRMDRAISYEQYFGPGTRLTVT.

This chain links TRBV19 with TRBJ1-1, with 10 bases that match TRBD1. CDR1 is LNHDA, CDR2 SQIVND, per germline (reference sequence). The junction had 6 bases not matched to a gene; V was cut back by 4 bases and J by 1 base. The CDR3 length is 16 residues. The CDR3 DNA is TGTGCCAGTAGTAGGACCGGGACAGGGGCGAACACTGAAGCTTTCTTT. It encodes CASSRTGTGANTEAFF.

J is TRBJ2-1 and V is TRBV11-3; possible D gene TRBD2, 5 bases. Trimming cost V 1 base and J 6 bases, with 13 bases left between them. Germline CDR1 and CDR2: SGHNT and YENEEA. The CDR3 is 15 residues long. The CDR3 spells CASSLGSAEGNEQFF. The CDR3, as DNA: TGTGCCAGCAGCTTAGGTTCGGCTGAGGGCAATGAGCAGTTCTTC.

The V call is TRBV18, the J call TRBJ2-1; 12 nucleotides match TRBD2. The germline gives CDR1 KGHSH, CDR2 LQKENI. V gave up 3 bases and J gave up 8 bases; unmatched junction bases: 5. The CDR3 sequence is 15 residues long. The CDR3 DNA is TGTGCCAGCTCACCTAGACTAGCGGGAGTGCATGAGCAGTTCTTC. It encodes CASSPRLAGVHEQFF.

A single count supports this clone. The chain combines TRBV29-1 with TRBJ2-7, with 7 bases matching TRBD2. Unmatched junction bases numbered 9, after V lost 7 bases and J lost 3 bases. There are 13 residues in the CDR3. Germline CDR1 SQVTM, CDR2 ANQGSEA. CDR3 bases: TGCAGCGCTTCGGGAGGCAGGGACTACGAGCAGTACTTC. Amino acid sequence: CSASGGRDYEQYF.

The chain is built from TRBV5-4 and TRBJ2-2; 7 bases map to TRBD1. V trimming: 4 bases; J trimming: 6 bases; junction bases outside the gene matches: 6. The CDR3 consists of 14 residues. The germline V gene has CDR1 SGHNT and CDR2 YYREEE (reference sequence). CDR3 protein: CASSGKTGPGELFF. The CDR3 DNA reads TGTGCCAGCAGCGGAAAGACAGGGCCCGGGGAGCTGTTTTTT.

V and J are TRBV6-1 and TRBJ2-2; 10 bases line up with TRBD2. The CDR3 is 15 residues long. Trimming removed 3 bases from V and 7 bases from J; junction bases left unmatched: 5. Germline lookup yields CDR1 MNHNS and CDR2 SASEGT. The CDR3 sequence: CASSDLAGALGELFF. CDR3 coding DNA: TGTGCCAGCAGTGATCTAGCGGGAGCTCTCGGGGAGCTGTTTTTT.

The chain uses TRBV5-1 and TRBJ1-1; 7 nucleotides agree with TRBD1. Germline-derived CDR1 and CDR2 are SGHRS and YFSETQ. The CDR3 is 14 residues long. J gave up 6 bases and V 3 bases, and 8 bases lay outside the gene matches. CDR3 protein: CASSSTGPNAEAFF. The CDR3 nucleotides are TGCGCCAGCAGCTCGACAGGGCCCAACGCTGAAGCTTTCTTT.

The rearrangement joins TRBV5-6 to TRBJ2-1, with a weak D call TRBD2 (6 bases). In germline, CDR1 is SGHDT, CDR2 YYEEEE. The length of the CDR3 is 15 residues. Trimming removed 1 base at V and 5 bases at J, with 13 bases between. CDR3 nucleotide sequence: TGTGCCAGCAGCTTGATCGGGAGCTTCGACAATGAGCAGTTCTTC. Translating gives CASSLIGSFDNEQFF.

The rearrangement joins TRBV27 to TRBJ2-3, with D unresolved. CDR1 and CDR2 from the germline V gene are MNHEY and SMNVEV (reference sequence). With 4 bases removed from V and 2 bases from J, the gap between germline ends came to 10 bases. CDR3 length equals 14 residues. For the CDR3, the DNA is TGTGCCAGCAGTTGGCGTGACAACACAGATACGCAGTATTTT. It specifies CASSWRDNTDTQYF.

The CDR3 sequence: CASTNERTDTQYF. The CDR3 nucleotides are TGTGCCAGCACCAACGAGCGGACAGATACGCAGTATTTT. The chain employs TRBV7-9 and TRBJ2-3; a weak D match, TRBD2 (5 bases). From germline, CDR1 is SEHNR and CDR2 FQNEAQ (reference sequence). Trimming removed 7 bases at V and 3 bases at J, with 11 bases between. CDR3 length: 13 residues. The full variable domain, with the rest looked up from reference TRBV7-9 and TRBJ2-3, is DTGVSQNPRHKITKRGQNVTFRCDPISEHNRLYWYRQTLGQGPEFLTYFQNEAQLEKSRLLSDRFSAERPKGSFSTLEIQRTEQGDSAMYLCASTNERTDTQYFGPGTRLTVL.

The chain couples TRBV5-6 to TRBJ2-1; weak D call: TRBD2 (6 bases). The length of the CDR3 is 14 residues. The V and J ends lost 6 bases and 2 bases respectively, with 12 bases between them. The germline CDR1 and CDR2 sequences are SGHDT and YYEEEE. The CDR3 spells CASTAGTPYNEQFF. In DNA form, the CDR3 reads TGTGCCAGCACCGCCGGGACTCCCTACAATGAGCAGTTCTTC.

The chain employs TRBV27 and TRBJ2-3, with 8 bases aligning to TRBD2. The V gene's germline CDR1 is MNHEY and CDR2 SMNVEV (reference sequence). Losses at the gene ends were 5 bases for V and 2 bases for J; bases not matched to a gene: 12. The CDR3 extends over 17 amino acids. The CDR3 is CASSPRPSGPSTDTQYF. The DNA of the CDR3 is TGTGCCAGCAGTCCCCGGCCTAGCGGGCCCTCCACAGATACGCAGTATTTT.

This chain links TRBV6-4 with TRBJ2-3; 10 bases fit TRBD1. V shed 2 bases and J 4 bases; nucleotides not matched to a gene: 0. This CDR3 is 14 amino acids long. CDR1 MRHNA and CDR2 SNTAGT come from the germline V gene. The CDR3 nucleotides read TGTGCCAGCAGTGACGGGACAGGGGCAGATACGCAGTATTTT. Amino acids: CASSDGTGADTQYF.

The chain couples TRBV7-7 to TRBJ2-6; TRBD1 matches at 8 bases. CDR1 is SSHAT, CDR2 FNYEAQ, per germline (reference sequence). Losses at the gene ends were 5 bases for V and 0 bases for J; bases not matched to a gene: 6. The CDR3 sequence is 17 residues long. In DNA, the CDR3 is TGTGCCAGCAGCCCCCGGACAGGGCTCTCTGGGGCCAACGTCCTGACTTTC. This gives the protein CASSPRTGLSGANVLTF.

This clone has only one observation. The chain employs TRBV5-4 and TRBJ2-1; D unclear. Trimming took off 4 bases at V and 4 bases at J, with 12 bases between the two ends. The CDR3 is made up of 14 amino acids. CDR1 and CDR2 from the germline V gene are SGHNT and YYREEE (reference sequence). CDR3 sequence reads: CASSPNTKYNEQFF. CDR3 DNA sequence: TGTGCCAGCAGCCCTAATACCAAATACAATGAGCAGTTCTTC.